A selection of T cell receptor beta chains follows, all from one sample in a study of cytomegalovirus exposure and HLA in healthy donors. Generated by immunoSEQ multiplex PCR, the TCRdb table keeps only in-frame clones and is missing some. The sample consists of 150,000 to 250,000 clones, around 80% of them appearing once. Specimen: PBMCs. The receptors derive from a man aged 30 to 45 in good health and CMV-seronegative. Both conserved end residues are part of each CDR3. Each record gives: J gene, clone size, D gene, V gene, CDR3 protein, CDR3 DNA. D genes are given only for firm matches. The listing skips clone size in some rows; elsewhere it reads once, few, many or a size class.

>TRBJ2-3|.|.|TRBV6-4
CASKEGRNTDTQYF
TGTGCCAGCAAGGAAGGGAGAAACACAGATACGCAGTATTTT
>TRBJ1-6|.|.|TRBV19
CASKERGNSFNSPLHF
TGTGCCAGTAAGGAGCGGGGGAATAGCTTTAATTCACCCCTCCACTTT
>TRBJ2-7|.|.|TRBV5-4
CASSLQGRSREQYF
TGTGCCAGCAGCTTGCAGGGGCGTTCTAGAGAGCAGTACTTC
>TRBJ1-3|few|.|TRBV6-5
CASSYLTGSSGNTIYF
TGTGCCAGCAGTTATCTGACAGGAAGCTCTGGAAACACCATATATTTT
>TRBJ2-7|.|TRBD1|TRBV7-9
CASTRDSGEQYF
TGTGCCAGCACCAGGGACAGTGGAGAGCAGTACTTC
>TRBJ2-2|.|TRBD2|TRBV6-4
CASSDSSLAGDLTGELFF
TGTGCCAGCAGTGACTCCAGCCTAGCGGGAGATCTCACCGGGGAGCTGTTTTTT
>TRBJ1-1|once|.|TRBV7-6
CASSLVQSGEAFF
TGTGCCAGCAGCTTAGTACAGTCCGGAGAAGCTTTCTTT
>TRBJ1-1|.|TRBD1|TRBV5-1
CASSLGQGGLKAFF
TGCGCCAGCAGCTTGGGACAGGGGGGCCTCAAAGCTTTCTTT
>TRBJ2-7|.|TRBD2|TRBV6-5
CASSYVTSGDEQYF
TGTGCCAGCAGTTACGTGACTAGCGGGGACGAGCAGTACTTC
>TRBJ2-5|once|.|TRBV10-3
CAISEQREETQYF
TGTGCCATCAGTGAGCAACGGGAAGAGACCCAGTACTTC
>TRBJ2-5|.|TRBD1|TRBV19
CASSTGTGAQTQYF
TGTGCCAGTAGTACCGGGACAGGCGCTCAGACCCAGTACTTC
>TRBJ2-7|.|TRBD2|TRBV6-1
CATLRAGRDSYEQYF
TGTGCCACCCTTCGGGCAGGGAGGGATTCCTACGAGCAGTACTTC
>TRBJ2-7|few|.|TRBV4-1
CASSLGLAGGAYEQYF
TGCGCCAGCAGTCTAGGACTAGCAGGGGGAGCCTACGAGCAGTACTTC
>TRBJ1-4|.|.|TRBV4-1
CASSQGQGVMGQHRTEKLFF
TGCGCCAGCAGCCAAGGGCAGGGTGTAATGGGACAACACAGGACTGAAAAACTGTTTTTT
>TRBJ1-2|.|TRBD1|TRBV7-9
CASSLEPGQGASNYGYTF
TGTGCCAGCAGCTTAGAGCCGGGACAGGGGGCGTCCAACTATGGCTACACCTTC
>TRBJ1-2|.|TRBD1|TRBV9
CASSVGGTGGVVGYTF
TGTGCCAGCAGCGTAGGGGGGACAGGTGGTGTTGTAGGCTACACCTTC
>TRBJ2-7|.|.|TRBV29-1
CSVEVIKGVEQYF
TGCAGCGTTGAAGTGATCAAAGGGGTCGAGCAGTACTTC
>TRBJ1-5|once|TRBD1|TRBV19
CASRRWGQENQPQHF
TGTGCCAGTAGGCGTTGGGGACAGGAAAATCAGCCCCAGCATTTT
>TRBJ2-7|.|TRBD2|TRBV29-1
CSVETRASGSYEQYF
TGCAGCGTTGAGACTCGGGCTAGCGGGTCCTACGAGCAGTACTTC
>TRBJ1-1|once|TRBD1|TRBV5-4
CASSVSQGAHTEAFF
TGTGCCAGCAGCGTCTCCCAGGGGGCACACACTGAAGCTTTCTTT
>TRBJ1-3|.|TRBD1|TRBV28
CASSLQDRQGRGTIYF
TGTGCCAGCAGTCTCCAAGACAGACAGGGCCGAGGCACCATATATTTT
>TRBJ1-1|once|.|TRBV5-1
CASSTTANTEAFF
TGCGCCAGCAGCACCACAGCCAACACTGAAGCTTTCTTT
>TRBJ2-1|few|.|TRBV29-1
CSVALYNEQFF
TGCAGCGTTGCTTTATACAATGAGCAGTTCTTC
>TRBJ2-7|.|TRBD2|TRBV7-6
CAIQTRSGSSYEQYF
TGTGCCATCCAGACCCGTAGCGGGAGCTCCTACGAGCAGTACTTC
>TRBJ2-7|.|.|TRBV4-2
CASSQYGGYEQYF
TGTGCCAGCAGCCAATACGGGGGCTACGAGCAGTACTTC
>TRBJ2-7|.|.|TRBV29-1
CSALGAGLNPYEQYF
TGCAGCGCCCTGGGTGCGGGACTCAACCCCTACGAGCAGTACTTC
>TRBJ2-1|once|TRBD2|TRBV7-9
CASSRRSGSSYNEQFF
TGTGCCAGCTCTCGACGTAGCGGGAGCTCCTACAATGAGCAGTTCTTC
>TRBJ2-7|.|.|TRBV27
CASSLFRESSSYEQYF
TGTGCCAGCAGTTTATTTCGGGAGTCAAGCTCCTACGAGCAGTACTTC
>TRBJ2-1|.|TRBD2|TRBV29-1
CSVIREGAYNEQFF
TGCAGCGTTATTCGGGAGGGCGCCTACAATGAGCAGTTCTTC
>TRBJ1-1|.|TRBD1|TRBV10-1
CASSEDRGHTEAFF
TGCGCCAGCAGTGAAGACAGGGGGCACACTGAAGCTTTCTTT
>TRBJ2-1|.|.|TRBV7-9
CASSSLGQSNGFF
TGTGCCAGCAGCTCCCTAGGACAGTCGAATGGGTTCTTC
>TRBJ2-1|.|.|TRBV27
CASSSSLAERFVNEQFF
TGTGCCAGCAGTTCCTCGTTGGCGGAACGTTTCGTGAATGAGCAGTTCTTC
>TRBJ2-4|.|.|TRBV9
CASRSGPPGENIQYF
TGTGCCAGCAGGTCGGGCCCCCCCGGGGAAAACATTCAGTACTTC
>TRBJ2-3|few|TRBD1|TRBV19
CASTKGQGAADTQYF
TGTGCCAGTACCAAAGGACAGGGGGCTGCAGATACGCAGTATTTT
>TRBJ2-5|.|TRBD2|TRBV11-2
CASSLDSRTSRETQYF
TGTGCCAGCAGCTTAGATTCCCGGACTAGCCGAGAGACCCAGTACTTC
>TRBJ2-7|.|.|TRBV19
CASSIAGIYEQYF
TGTGCCAGTAGTATCGCAGGGATTTACGAGCAGTACTTC
>TRBJ2-5|.|.|TRBV11-1
CASSFRLAEKETQYF
TGTGCCAGCAGCTTTAGACTGGCGGAAAAAGAGACCCAGTACTTC